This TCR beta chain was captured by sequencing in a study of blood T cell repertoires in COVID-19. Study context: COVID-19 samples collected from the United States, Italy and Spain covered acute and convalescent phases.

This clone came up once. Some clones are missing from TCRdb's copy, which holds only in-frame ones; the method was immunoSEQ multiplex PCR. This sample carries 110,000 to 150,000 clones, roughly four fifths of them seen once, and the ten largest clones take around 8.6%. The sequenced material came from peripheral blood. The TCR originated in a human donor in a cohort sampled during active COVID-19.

The CDR3 sequence is CASSSPQRGHEQYF. The DNA of the CDR3 is TGTGCCAGCAGTTCTCCACAAAGGGGGCACGAGCAGTACTTC. The V call is TRBV6-5, the J call TRBJ2-7; 7 bases map to TRBD1. The V segment lost 4 bases and the J segment 5 bases; nucleotides outside the gene matches: 8. CDR1 and CDR2 (germline): MNHEY, SVGAGI. CDR3 size: 14 residues.